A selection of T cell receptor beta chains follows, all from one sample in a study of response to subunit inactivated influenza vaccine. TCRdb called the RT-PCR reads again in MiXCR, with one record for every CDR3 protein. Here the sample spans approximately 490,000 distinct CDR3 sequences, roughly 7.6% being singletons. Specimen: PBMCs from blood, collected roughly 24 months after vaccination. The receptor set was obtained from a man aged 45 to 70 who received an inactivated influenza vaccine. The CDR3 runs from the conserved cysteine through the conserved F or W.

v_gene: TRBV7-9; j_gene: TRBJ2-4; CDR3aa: CASSSSTTPGRGNIQYF
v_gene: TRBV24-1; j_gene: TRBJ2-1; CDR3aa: CATSDWPKTYNEQFF
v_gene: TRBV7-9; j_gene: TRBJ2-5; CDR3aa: CASSYTSGRGGETQYF
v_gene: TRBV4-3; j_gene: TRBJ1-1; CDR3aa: CASSQAPYGTVNTEAFF
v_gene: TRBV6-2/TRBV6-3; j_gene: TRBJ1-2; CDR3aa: CASSLSVYGYTF
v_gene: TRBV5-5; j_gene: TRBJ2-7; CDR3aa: CASSFSNYEQYF
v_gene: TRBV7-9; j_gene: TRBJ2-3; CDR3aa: CASSLVTGIHDTQYF
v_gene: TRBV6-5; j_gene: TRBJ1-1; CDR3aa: CASSYSGADTEAFF
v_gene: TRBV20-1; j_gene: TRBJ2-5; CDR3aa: CSAPRGIGETQYF
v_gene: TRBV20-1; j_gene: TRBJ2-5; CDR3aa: CSARTRDSQETQYF
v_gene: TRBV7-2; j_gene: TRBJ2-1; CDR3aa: CASSVGTRSYQFF
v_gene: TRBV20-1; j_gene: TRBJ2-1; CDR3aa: CSARDPGGHDNEQFF
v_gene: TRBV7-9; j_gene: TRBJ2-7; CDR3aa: CASSGLAHYEQYF
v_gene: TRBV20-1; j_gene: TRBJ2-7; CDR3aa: CSASPGQGNEQYF
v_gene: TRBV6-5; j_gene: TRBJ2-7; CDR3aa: CASSYSSSGQESSYEQYF
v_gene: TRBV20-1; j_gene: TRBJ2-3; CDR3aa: CSARMAGVVDTQYF
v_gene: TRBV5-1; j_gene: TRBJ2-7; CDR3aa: CASSWRTGPYEQYF
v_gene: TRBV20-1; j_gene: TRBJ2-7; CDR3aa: CSAIGTSGVEQYF
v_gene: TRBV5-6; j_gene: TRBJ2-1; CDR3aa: CASSLPTATSASYNEQFF
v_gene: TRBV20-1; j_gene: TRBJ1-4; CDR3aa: CSAPDRERSEKLFF
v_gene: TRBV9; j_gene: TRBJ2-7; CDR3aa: CASSAGTSGSSEQYF
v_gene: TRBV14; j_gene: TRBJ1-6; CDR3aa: CASSHVRGNSPLHF
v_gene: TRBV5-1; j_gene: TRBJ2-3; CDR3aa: CASSYGQGADTQYF
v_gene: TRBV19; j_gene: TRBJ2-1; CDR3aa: CASSPRWASVNEQFF
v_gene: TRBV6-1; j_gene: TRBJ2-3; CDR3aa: CASTGLGTGGDTQYF
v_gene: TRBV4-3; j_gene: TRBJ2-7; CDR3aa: CTSSQAKSDEQYF
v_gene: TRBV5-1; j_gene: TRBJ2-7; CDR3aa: CASSLRGGTVSTGEQYF
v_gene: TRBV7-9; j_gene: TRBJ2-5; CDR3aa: CASSLWGTSGSETQYF
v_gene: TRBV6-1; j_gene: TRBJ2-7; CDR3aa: CASIPTSGSRGGNEQYF
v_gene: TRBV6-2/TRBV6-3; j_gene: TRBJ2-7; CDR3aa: CASKQRGNEQYF
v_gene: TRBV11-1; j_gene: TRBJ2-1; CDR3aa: CASSRAFLLGGAYNEQFF
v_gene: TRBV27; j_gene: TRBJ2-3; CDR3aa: CASLSRLAGGYTDTQYF
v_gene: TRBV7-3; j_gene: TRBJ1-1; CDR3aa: CASSLTRDTEAFF
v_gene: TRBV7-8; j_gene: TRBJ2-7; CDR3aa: CASSLVQTSYEQYF
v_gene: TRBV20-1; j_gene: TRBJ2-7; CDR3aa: CSALPDRGLNEQYF
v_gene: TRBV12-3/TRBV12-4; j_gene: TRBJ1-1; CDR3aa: CASSLSGDGTEAFF
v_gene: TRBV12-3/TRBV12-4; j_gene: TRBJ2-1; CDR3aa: CASSPPGGVLGREQFF
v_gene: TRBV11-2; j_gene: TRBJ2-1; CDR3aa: CASSLGYWGTSGGSSYNEQFF
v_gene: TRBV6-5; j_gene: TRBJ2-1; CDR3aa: CASSYSISGLNEQFF
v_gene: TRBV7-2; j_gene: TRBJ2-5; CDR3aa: CASSPWTGDETQYF
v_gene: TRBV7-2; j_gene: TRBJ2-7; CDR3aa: CASSLASLAGDRLYEQYF
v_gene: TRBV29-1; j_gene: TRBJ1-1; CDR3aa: CSVTGRALNTEAFF
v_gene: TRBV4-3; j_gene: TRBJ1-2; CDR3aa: CASSQTHTRAYGYTF
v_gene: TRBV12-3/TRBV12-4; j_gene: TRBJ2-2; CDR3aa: CASSLSLAGAGELFF
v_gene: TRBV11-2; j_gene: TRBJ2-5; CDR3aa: CASSLAPDLTQYF
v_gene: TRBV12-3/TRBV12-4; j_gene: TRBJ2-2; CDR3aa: CASGNRGGPNTGELFF
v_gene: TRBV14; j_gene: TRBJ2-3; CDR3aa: CASSPGQGWTDTQYF
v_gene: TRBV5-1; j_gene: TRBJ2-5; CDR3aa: CASSPSGPETQYF
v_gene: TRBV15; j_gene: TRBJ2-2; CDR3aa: CATSKPGQGVGELFF
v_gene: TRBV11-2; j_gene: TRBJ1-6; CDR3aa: CASSLVALGGGSPLHF
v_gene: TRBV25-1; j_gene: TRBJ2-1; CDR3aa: CASSHGTGRYNEQFF
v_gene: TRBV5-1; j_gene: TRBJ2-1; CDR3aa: CASSLSTGQYYNEQFF
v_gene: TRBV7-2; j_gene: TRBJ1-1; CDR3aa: CASSFIYREAFF
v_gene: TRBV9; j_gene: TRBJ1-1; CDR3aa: CASSVAGGQRTEAFF
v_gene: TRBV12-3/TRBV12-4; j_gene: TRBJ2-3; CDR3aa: CASAERPDFTDTQYF
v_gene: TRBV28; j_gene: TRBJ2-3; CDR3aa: CASTLRPNPTSTDTQYF